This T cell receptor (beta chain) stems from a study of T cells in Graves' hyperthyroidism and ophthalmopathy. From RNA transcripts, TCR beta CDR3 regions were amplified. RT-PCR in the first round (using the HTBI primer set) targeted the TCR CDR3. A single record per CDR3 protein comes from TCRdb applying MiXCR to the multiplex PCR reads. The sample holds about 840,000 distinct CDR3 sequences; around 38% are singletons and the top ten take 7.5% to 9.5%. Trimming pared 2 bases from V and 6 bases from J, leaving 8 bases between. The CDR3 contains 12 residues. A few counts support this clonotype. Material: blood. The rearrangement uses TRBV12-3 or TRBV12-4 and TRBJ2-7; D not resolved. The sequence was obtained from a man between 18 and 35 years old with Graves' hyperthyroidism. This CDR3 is CASSLFQSEQYF. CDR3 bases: TGTGCCAGCAGTTTATTCCAGAGCGAGCAGTACTTC.